This passage covers 19 T cell receptor beta chains from one sample sequenced in a study of T cells in narcolepsy. Generated by immunoSEQ multiplex PCR, the TCRdb table keeps only in-frame clones and is missing some. The sample yields over 25,000 clones, about four fifths seen once. Sequenced sample: memory (CD45RA-) CD4+ T cells from blood. The origin of the receptors is a human donor in good health.

As for this clone: The junction and the germline gene differ at one end; a read error may be behind it. The chain is built from TRBV7-9 and TRBJ2-1; the D call may be TRBD1 or TRBD2 (5 bases each). In germline, CDR1 is SEHNR, CDR2 FQNEAQ (reference sequence). The CDR3 has 13 residues. The CDR3 here is CASSFGGDPLKVF. In DNA, the CDR3 is TGTGCCAGCAGCTTTGGGGGAGACCCTCTTAAAGTCTTC. Using reference TRBV7-9 and TRBJ2-1 for the parts outside the CDR3, the full variable domain is DTGVSQNPRHKITKRGQNVTFRCDPISEHNRLYWYRQTLGQGPEFLTYFQNEAQLEKSRLLSDRFSAERPKGSFSTLEIQRTEQGDSAMYLCASSFGGDPLKVFGPGTRLTVL.

In this sample, this clone turned up a few times. The rearrangement links TRBV5-1 to TRBJ1-3, with 7 bases aligning to TRBD1. In germline, CDR1 is SGHRS, CDR2 YFSETQ. The V and J ends lost 5 bases and 0 bases, in that order; junction bases with no gene match: 5. The CDR3 runs to 15 residues. The CDR3 nucleotides are TGCGCCAGCAGTGACAGGGCGAGCTCTGGAAACACCATATATTTT. It codes for CASSDRASSGNTIYF.

The V gene is TRBV5-1, the J gene TRBJ2-1, with 8 bases aligning to TRBD1. V lost 3 bases to trimming and J lost 7 bases; unmatched junction nucleotides: 9. Germline CDR1 and CDR2: SGHRS and YFSETQ. The length of the CDR3 is 15 residues. The CDR3 coding sequence is TGCGCCAGCAGCTCGGAGGGCAGGGGGCCTAATGAGCAGTTCTTC. Protein sequence: CASSSEGRGPNEQFF.

The chain employs TRBV6-1 and TRBJ2-7; unclear D gene. This CDR3 has 13 amino acids. Germline-derived CDR1 and CDR2 are MNHNS and SASEGT. V lost 4 bases, J lost 1 base, and 8 bases lay in between. The DNA of the CDR3 is TGTGCCAGCAGTGTACCGGAGTCCTACGAGCAGTACTTC. Translation: CASSVPESYEQYF.

The J gene is TRBJ1-2, the V gene TRBV15; D unresolved. CDR1 and CDR2 from the germline V gene are LNHNV and YYDKDF (reference sequence). This CDR3 spans 15 amino acids. The V gene lost 0 bases and the J gene lost 2 bases, with 10 bases spanning the gap. The CDR3 DNA reads TGTGCCACCAGCAGAGATCAGGCCCAGAACTATGGCTACACCTTC. It encodes CATSRDQAQNYGYTF.

The chain uses TRBV7-2 and TRBJ2-7; D is unclear. Germline V gene data show CDR1 as SGHTA and CDR2 as FQGNSA. Between the trimmed V and J ends, which lost 4 bases and 5 bases, there was a span of 18 bases. The CDR3 extends over 15 amino acids. The chain's CDR3 is CASSSRSYSWDEQYF. CDR3 DNA: TGTGCCAGCAGCTCCAGGTCCTACTCCTGGGACGAGCAGTACTTC.

The chain combines TRBV28 with TRBJ2-7; D is uncertain. The ends were cut back, 5 bases at V and 5 bases at J, with 10 bases in the middle. Germline loops: CDR1 MDHEN, CDR2 SYDVKM. The CDR3 length is 12 residues. The CDR3 coding sequence is TGTGCCAGCAGTCGACAAGGCCACGAGCAGTACTTC. This codes for CASSRQGHEQYF.

This clone showed up just a few times. The chain combines TRBV6-5 with TRBJ2-7, with D maybe TRBD2 (6 bases). From germline, CDR1 is MNHEY and CDR2 SVGAGI. V was clipped by 7 bases and J by 6 bases, with 22 bases between them. This CDR3 contains 15 residues. As DNA, the CDR3 is TGTGCCAGCAAGCGGGCCCCATCGACTTGGGGCGAGCAGTACTTC. Its translation: CASKRAPSTWGEQYF.

The chain is built from TRBV18 and TRBJ1-1; D uncertain. From germline, CDR1 is KGHSH and CDR2 LQKENI. V lost 5 bases and J 0 bases, leaving 16 bases between the germline ends. CDR3 length equals 16 residues. CDR3 bases: TGTGCCAGCTCATCGAATACTCTCAATTTGAACACTGAAGCTTTCTTT. Translation gives CASSSNTLNLNTEAFF.

This sequence joins TRBV28 and TRBJ2-7; TRBD1 matches at 10 bases. Germline V gene lookup returns CDR1 MDHEN and CDR2 SYDVKM. V trimming: 6 bases; J trimming: 4 bases; junction bases outside the gene matches: 6. The length of the CDR3 is 14 residues. In DNA form, the CDR3 reads TGTGCCAGCAGACAAGACAGGGGGCGTTACGAGCAGTACTTC. Translation: CASRQDRGRYEQYF.

The V call is TRBV9, the J call TRBJ2-2; TRBD2 agrees at 7 bases. This CDR3 region has 15 residues. Germline loops: CDR1 SGDLS, CDR2 YYNGEE. V lost 3 bases, J lost 2 bases, and 4 bases stayed unmatched. CDR3 in amino acids: CASSAGLTNTGELFF. Written as DNA, the CDR3 is TGTGCCAGCAGCGCGGGACTAACCAACACCGGGGAGCTGTTTTTT.

The chain carries TRBV11-3 and TRBJ2-5; D remains unclear. Germline lookup yields CDR1 SGHNT and CDR2 YENEEA. The CDR3 sequence is 12 residues long. V was shortened by 0 bases and J by 9 bases, with 8 bases between the two germline ends. In DNA, the CDR3 is TGTGCCAGCAGCTTAGATGTTTGGCCCCAGTACTTC. This gives the protein CASSLDVWPQYF.

This clone was found a few times. Without the conserved terminal phenylalanine or tryptophan, this CDR3 likely stems from a read error. The limits of the CDR3 on the DNA are not certain, so only TCRdb's listed CDR3 is given. The V gene is TRBV4-3, the J gene TRBJ1-4; TRBD1, the table's D call, was not compared with the DNA. Termini included, the CDR3 measures 11 amino acids. CDR1 LGHNA and CDR2 YSLEER come from the germline V gene. CDR3 sequence: CASSQPTGGVL.

The V gene is TRBV5-1, the J gene TRBJ1-4; D is unresolved. V was clipped by 1 base and J by 5 bases, with 12 bases between them. The CDR3 is 15 residues long. CDR1 is SGHRS and CDR2 is YFSETQ in the germline V gene. CDR3 loop: CASSLTYGSNEKLFF. Here the CDR3 DNA reads TGCGCCAGCAGCTTGACATACGGGAGCAATGAAAAACTGTTTTTT.

This chain connects TRBV6-5 to TRBJ2-7; possible D gene TRBD1, 6 bases. Looked up from germline, CDR1 is MNHEY and CDR2 is SVGAGI. V lost 6 bases to trimming and J lost 3 bases, with 12 bases between them. The CDR3 runs 13 residues. Here the CDR3 DNA reads TGTGCCAGCAGCAGACAGGCATTCTACGAGCAGTACTTC. Translating it yields CASSRQAFYEQYF.

The chain is built from TRBV28 and TRBJ2-5; the D is unclear. The V gene lost 7 bases and the J gene lost 1 base, with 13 bases spanning the gap. From germline, CDR1 is MDHEN and CDR2 SYDVKM. This CDR3 has 14 amino acids. CDR3 sequence reads: CASKPHRAQETQYF. The CDR3 region has the DNA TGTGCCAGCAAACCTCACCGGGCCCAAGAGACCCAGTACTTC.

This clone has only a few counts. This chain connects TRBV12-5 to TRBJ1-2, with D tentatively TRBD1 (5 bases). CDR1 is LGHNT and CDR2 is FRNRAP in the germline V gene. The germline V and J ends were trimmed by 1 base and 7 bases, with 13 bases remaining between them. This CDR3 spans 14 amino acids. CDR3 DNA sequence: TGTGCTAGTGGTTTGGGCGGACAATCCCTTGGCTACACCTTC. It translates to CASGLGGQSLGYTF. The full variable domain, completed using reference TRBV12-5 and TRBJ1-2, is DARVTQTPRHKVTEMGQEVTMRCQPILGHNTVFWYRQTMMQGLELLAYFRNRAPLDDSGMPKDRFSAEMPDATLATLKIQPSEPRDSAVYFCASGLGGQSLGYTFGSGTRLTVV.

The chain combines TRBV28 with TRBJ2-4; no clear D. Germline V gene data show CDR1 as MDHEN and CDR2 as SYDVKM. CDR3 size: 13 residues. V shed 7 bases and J shed 4 bases, with 11 bases lying between them. The CDR3 loop is CASNGQLKNIQYF. The DNA of the CDR3 is TGTGCCAGCAATGGGCAGCTTAAAAACATTCAGTACTTC.

As concerns this clone: This same CDR3 is encoded by further DNA sequences in the sample. The chain carries TRBV21-1 and TRBJ2-5; the D call in the table, TRBD2, was not verified against the DNA. TRBV21-1 is listed as a pseudogene. The CDR3 is made up of 17 amino acids. CDR3 DNA: TGTGCCAGCAGCACCTTCCGTACGGGACTAGCGGGAGGCCCCAAATACTTC. This gives the protein CASSTFRTGLAGGPKYF.